This TCR beta chain was sequenced in a study of T cell repertoires in cytomegalovirus infection. Looking at the study overall: Recently identified HLA-C-restricted CMV epitopes were among the peptides used.

Trimming cost V 3 bases and J 9 bases, with 12 bases left between them. Germline loops: CDR1 LGHDT, CDR2 YNNKEL (reference sequence). The CDR3 consists of 14 residues. There are many counts of this clonotype. Its antigen remains unknown. TCRdb used MiXCR to reprocess the reads, holding one entry per CDR3 protein. The table includes more than 20,000 distinct CDR3 sequences, approximately 22% detected once. The sequence derives from a human donor in good health (CMV status not recorded). Some clones in this sample may be carry-over from other donors' samples. This material consisted of CD8+ T cells from cultured PBMCs, taken from culture after CMV antigen stimulation. V gene TRBV3-1 combines with J gene TRBJ2-6; D ambiguous. The CDR3 coding sequence is TGTGCCAGCAGCCACGGCAGAGACTTCAACGTCCTGACTTTC. This codes for CASSHGRDFNVLTF.